This TCR beta chain was identified in a study of STAT3 mutations in large granular lymphocyte leukemia. About the research overall: Roughly half of the longitudinally sequenced T-LGLL patients carried detectable canonical activating STAT3 mutations.

CDR3 length: 14 residues. Germline lookup yields CDR1 SEHNR and CDR2 FQNEAQ (reference sequence). V was shortened by 0 bases and J by 2 bases, with 8 bases between the two germline ends. Roughly 39,000 productive templates were obtained per sample on average. TCRdb keeps only in-frame clones here, not all; method: immunoSEQ multiplex PCR. The table lists tens of thousands of clones, roughly 88% of them singletons. Study-wide findings and caveats: Every T-cell large granular lymphocyte leukemia patient had at least one immunodominant TCR beta clonotype. In about 30% of the 18 patients, new TCR clonotypes emerged after therapy.

Comments on this clone: The target antigen is unknown.

V gene TRBV7-9 combines with J gene TRBJ2-7; perhaps TRBD2 as D (5 bases). Sequencing was carried out using PBMCs. The clonotype originates from a human donor with T large granular lymphocyte leukemia. Some clones in this sample may be carry-over from other donors' samples. The CDR3 reads CASSLAGVTYEQYF. The CDR3 DNA reads TGTGCCAGCAGCTTAGCCGGGGTAACCTACGAGCAGTACTTC. The complete variable domain, with remaining parts taken from reference TRBV7-9 and TRBJ2-7, reads DTGVSQNPRHKITKRGQNVTFRCDPISEHNRLYWYRQTLGQGPEFLTYFQNEAQLEKSRLLSDRFSAERPKGSFSTLEIQRTEQGDSAMYLCASSLAGVTYEQYFGPGTRLTVT.